These 29 T cell receptor beta chains were all obtained from the same sample, sequenced in a study of cytomegalovirus exposure and HLA in healthy donors. The PCR made use of 60 Vbeta and 13 Jbeta primers. Measured with immunoSEQ multiplex PCR; TCRdb has only the in-frame clones, and not every one. This table holds 150,000 to 200,000 clones, around 87% found once. Sequencing used PBMCs. The receptors originated from a woman aged 18-29 years in good health and CMV-seronegative.

V and J are TRBV5-1 and TRBJ2-1, with TRBD2 identical over 7 bases. Germline trimming cut 0 bases from V and 13 bases from J; bases unmatched to any gene: 4. The CDR3 is 12 residues long. CDR1 and CDR2 (germline): SGHRS, YFSETQ. The CDR3 region is CASSLGGGTQFF. In DNA, the CDR3 is TGCGCCAGCAGCTTGGGGGGGGGAACCCAGTTCTTC.

This clone was seen a single time. This sequence joins TRBV27 and TRBJ2-7; tentative D call: TRBD1 (6 bases). Per the germline V gene, CDR1 is MNHEY and CDR2 is SMNVEV (reference sequence). V lost 6 bases to trimming and J lost 2 bases, with 14 bases between them. There are 14 residues in the CDR3. Here the CDR3 reads CASRWGQGTYEQYF. For the CDR3, the DNA is TGTGCCAGCAGGTGGGGGCAGGGAACCTACGAGCAGTACTTC.

CDR3 sequence (DNA): TGTGCCAGCTCACCCAAGACGAGGGGAGGAGAGACCCAGTACTTC. Amino acid sequence: CASSPKTRGGETQYF. This chain joins TRBV18 and TRBJ2-5, with D possibly TRBD2 on 6 matching bases. The germline V and J ends were trimmed by 3 bases and 4 bases, with 15 bases remaining between them. The germline CDR1 and CDR2 sequences are KGHSH and LQKENI. The CDR3 runs 15 residues.

V gene TRBV7-2 combines with J gene TRBJ2-1; TRBD2 matches at 9 bases. Trimming removed 6 bases from V and 5 bases from J; junction bases left unmatched: 8. CDR3 length: 15 residues. CDR1 is SGHTA and CDR2 is FQGNSA in the germline V gene. The DNA of the CDR3 is TGTGCCAGCAGTTCCACCGGGACTAGCAACAATGAGCAGTTCTTC. Amino acid sequence: CASSSTGTSNNEQFF.

This clone occurred a few times. The chain uses TRBV6-5 and TRBJ2-7, with D unresolved. CDR3 length equals 14 residues. With 2 bases removed from V and 2 bases from J, the gap between germline ends came to 10 bases. Germline-derived CDR1 and CDR2 are MNHEY and SVGAGI. The chain's CDR3 is CASSYGDSAYEQYF. The CDR3 region has the DNA TGTGCCAGCAGTTACGGCGACTCCGCCTACGAGCAGTACTTC.

The V and J genes are TRBV2 and TRBJ2-3, with 8 bases matching TRBD2. Germline CDR1 SNHLY, CDR2 FYNNEI. V shed 3 bases, J shed 9 bases, and the junction held 17 bases outside the gene matches. This CDR3 spans 17 amino acids. DNA for the CDR3: TGTGCCAGCAGTGACCCGGGGGGGCTCATCTTAAAGGCCACGCAGTATTTT. Protein: CASSDPGGLILKATQYF.

The chain carries TRBV2 and TRBJ1-3, with 9 bases identical to TRBD1. The germline V gene encodes CDR1 SNHLY and CDR2 FYNNEI. The J segment lost 4 bases and the V segment lost 6 bases, leaving 10 bases of the junction unmatched. The CDR3 loop spans 16 amino acids. CDR3 amino acids: CASRTRNRGLGNTIYF. CDR3 coding DNA: TGTGCCAGCAGAACCAGGAACAGGGGGCTCGGAAACACCATATATTTT.

The chain couples TRBV12-5 to TRBJ2-5, with TRBD2 matching 7 bases. V gave up 3 bases and J gave up 4 bases; unmatched junction bases: 8. The CDR3 covers 15 residues. The germline V gene encodes CDR1 LGHNT and CDR2 FRNRAP. The CDR3 protein is CASGFGAGVGETQYF. The CDR3 nucleotides are TGTGCTAGTGGTTTCGGTGCGGGAGTGGGAGAGACCCAGTACTTC. The whole variable domain, filled in from reference TRBV12-5 and TRBJ2-5, reads DARVTQTPRHKVTEMGQEVTMRCQPILGHNTVFWYRQTMMQGLELLAYFRNRAPLDDSGMPKDRFSAEMPDATLATLKIQPSEPRDSAVYFCASGFGAGVGETQYFGPGTRLLVL.

The chain is built from TRBV29-1 and TRBJ2-1; D is perhaps TRBD1 (6 bases). CDR1 is SQVTM and CDR2 is ANQGSEA in the germline V gene. V was clipped by 1 base and J by 1 base, with 8 bases between them. The length of the CDR3 is 14 residues. CDR3 loop: CSVEGTESYNEQFF. As DNA, the CDR3 is TGCAGCGTTGAAGGGACAGAATCCTACAATGAGCAGTTCTTC.

This clone appeared a few times. The chain links TRBV4-3 to TRBJ2-2; 10 bases are a match to TRBD1. CDR3 length: 15 amino acids. V lost 8 bases, J lost 4 bases, and 7 bases stayed unmatched. Germline CDR1 and CDR2: LGHNA and YSLEER. CDR3 region: CASGDRGRGTGELFF. In nucleotides, the CDR3 is TGCGCCAGCGGGGACAGGGGACGGGGCACCGGGGAGCTGTTTTTT.

V gene TRBV29-1 combines with J gene TRBJ2-1, with TRBD2 matching 8 bases. The CDR3 runs 13 residues. From germline, CDR1 is SQVTM and CDR2 ANQGSEA. V shed 4 bases, J shed 7 bases, and the junction held 6 bases outside the gene matches. The CDR3 bases are TGCAGCGTTGTTCGGGGGGGGCTAAATGAGCAGTTCTTC. Protein: CSVVRGGLNEQFF.

The chain joins TRBV5-4 to TRBJ2-2; TRBD1 aligns across 9 bases. In germline, CDR1 is SGHNT, CDR2 YYREEE (reference sequence). The CDR3 sequence is 16 residues long. J was trimmed by 7 bases and V by 4 bases; bases with no gene match: 11. The CDR3 here is CASSGTGTGLGGELFF. The CDR3 region has the DNA TGTGCCAGCAGCGGGACCGGGACAGGGCTTGGCGGGGAGCTGTTTTTT.

Written as DNA, the CDR3 is TGTGCCAGCAGTGGACAGGGGCCGGCCACTGAAGCTTTCTTT. This encodes CASSGQGPATEAFF. The chain uses TRBV2 and TRBJ1-1, with 8 nucleotides matching TRBD1. The V and J ends lost 4 bases and 4 bases, in that order; junction bases with no gene match: 5. The CDR3 is made up of 14 amino acids. Germline CDR1 SNHLY, CDR2 FYNNEI.

In this sample, this clone turned up once. The chain has TRBV6-1 and TRBJ1-2; no reliable D call. Trimming cost V 5 bases and J 4 bases, with 11 bases left between them. Germline CDR1 MNHNS, CDR2 SASEGT. The CDR3 extends over 13 amino acids. The CDR3 nucleotides are TGTGCCAGCAGTCTCGGGAAAGGCTATGGCTACACCTTC. It translates to CASSLGKGYGYTF.

This CDR3 reads CASSDSDILNEQFF. CDR3 in DNA: TGTGCCAGCAGTGACTCTGACATTCTCAATGAGCAGTTCTTC. This chain joins TRBV2 and TRBJ2-1, with no clear D. Between the trimmed V and J ends, which lost 3 bases and 6 bases, there was a span of 12 bases. Germline V lookup: CDR1 SNHLY, CDR2 FYNNEI. The CDR3 totals 14 residues.

The J gene is TRBJ2-3, the V gene TRBV6-1; D gene uncertain. The CDR3 runs 13 residues. Germline V gene lookup returns CDR1 MNHNS and CDR2 SASEGT. The V end was cut by 11 bases, the J end by 0 bases, with 12 bases between. For the CDR3, the DNA is TGTGCCTATAAGACTCACAGCACAGATACGCAGTATTTT. Translation gives CAYKTHSTDTQYF.

This clone was detected once. The chain is built from TRBV7-6 and TRBJ2-2; D might be TRBD2 (5 bases). V lost 5 bases, J lost 5 bases, and 18 bases lay in between. Looked up from germline, CDR1 is SGHVS and CDR2 is FNYEAQ. The CDR3 has 16 amino acids. CDR3 nucleotides: TGTGCCAGCAGCCAACAACTCTCGGAGGCAACCGGGGAGCTGTTTTTT. Its translation: CASSQQLSEATGELFF.

This chain links TRBV6-5 with TRBJ2-7, with D possibly being TRBD2 (6 bases). CDR1 is MNHEY, CDR2 SVGAGI, per germline. The CDR3 runs to 11 residues. The ends were cut back, 6 bases at V and 7 bases at J, with 10 bases in the middle. The DNA for the CDR3 is TGTGCCAGCAGCTCCGCGGGAGAGCAGTACTTC. Amino acid sequence: CASSSAGEQYF.

The V gene is TRBV19, the J gene TRBJ2-7; TRBD2 might be the D (5 bases). Germline loops: CDR1 LNHDA, CDR2 SQIVND (reference sequence). There are 14 residues in the CDR3. V dropped 4 bases and J dropped 4 bases, with 14 bases sitting between them. The chain's CDR3 is CASSSAGGLYEQYF. The CDR3 DNA reads TGTGCCAGTAGTAGTGCGGGCGGCCTTTACGAGCAGTACTTC.

V gene TRBV11-3 combines with J gene TRBJ2-1, with TRBD2 identical over 8 bases. V dropped 1 base and J dropped 10; count of bases not matched to a gene: 6. Germline CDR1 and CDR2: SGHNT and YENEEA. This CDR3 region has 14 residues. The CDR3 region is CASSLGGREGEQFF. In DNA form, the CDR3 reads TGTGCCAGCAGCTTAGGAGGACGGGAGGGGGAGCAGTTCTTC.

This chain joins TRBV4-3 and TRBJ2-1, with D maybe TRBD2 (5 bases). This CDR3 region has 13 residues. From germline, CDR1 is LGHNA and CDR2 YSLEER. V lost 1 base to trimming and J lost 10 bases, with 11 bases between them. CDR3 bases: TGCGCCAGCAGCCAAGGATTACCGGGAGAGCAGTTCTTC. Translating it yields CASSQGLPGEQFF.

J is TRBJ2-5 and V is TRBV5-6; D perhaps matches TRBD2 (5 bases). Germline V gene sequence: CDR1 SGHDT, CDR2 YYEEEE. V was clipped by 4 bases and J by 2 bases, with 18 bases between them. CDR3 length: 16 residues. CDR3 sequence (DNA): TGTGCCAGCAGCCCATCCTGGCAGAGGGCACAAGAGACCCAGTACTTC. This encodes CASSPSWQRAQETQYF.

V usage is TRBV11-2 and J usage is TRBJ2-5; 9 bases fit TRBD2. The V gene's germline CDR1 is SGHAT and CDR2 FQNNGV. This CDR3 region has 13 residues. Trimming at V came to 5 bases and at J to 5 bases, leaving 3 bases not matched to a gene. CDR3 DNA: TGTGCCAGCAGCGTTAGCGGGAGTGAGACCCAGTACTTC. Translation gives CASSVSGSETQYF.

The rearrangement joins TRBV7-8 to TRBJ2-3; D is unresolved. CDR1 and CDR2 from the germline V gene are SGHVS and FQNEAQ. V gave up 1 base and J gave up 4 bases, with 9 bases separating them. The CDR3 loop spans 14 amino acids. In DNA form, the CDR3 reads TGTGCCAGCAGCTTAGAACTTCAGGCAGATACGCAGTATTTT. This sequence encodes CASSLELQADTQYF.

This chain connects TRBV5-4 to TRBJ2-7; TRBD2 agrees at 9 bases. Losses at the gene ends were 3 bases for V and 6 bases for J; bases not matched to a gene: 7. CDR1 SGHNT and CDR2 YYREEE come from the germline V gene (reference sequence). The CDR3 is 14 amino acids. The CDR3 DNA follows: TGTGCCAGCAGCTCTGAGCGGGGGGACGGCGAGCAGTACTTC. Its translation is CASSSERGDGEQYF.

With regard to this clone: One end of the junction is discordant with germline, which a read error may explain. The gene calls are TRBV7-2 and TRBJ2-1; 10 bases fit TRBD2. In germline, CDR1 is SGHTA, CDR2 FQGNSA. The CDR3 runs 13 residues. CDR3 in amino acids: CASSLAGVSEQFF. CDR3 bases: TGTGCCAGCAGCCTAGCGGGAGTATCCGAGCAGTTCTTC.

The rearrangement links TRBV18 to TRBJ1-3; 7 bases fit TRBD1. Germline V gene lookup returns CDR1 KGHSH and CDR2 LQKENI. The CDR3 spans 15 residues. V dropped 3 bases and J dropped 3; count of bases not matched to a gene: 5. CDR3 sequence reads: CASSPRQGYGNTIYF. In DNA form, the CDR3 reads TGTGCCAGCTCACCGAGACAGGGATATGGAAACACCATATATTTT.

The chain couples TRBV27 to TRBJ2-7, with D possibly matching TRBD2 (6 bases). The CDR3 totals 14 residues. Germline loops: CDR1 MNHEY, CDR2 SMNVEV (reference sequence). The V end lost 4 bases, the J end lost 6 bases, and 16 bases lay between the germline ends. CDR3 region: CASSSPGAGGEQYF. CDR3 DNA: TGTGCCAGCAGTTCCCCCGGGGCCGGGGGCGAGCAGTACTTC.

The rearrangement uses TRBV4-3 and TRBJ2-1; perhaps TRBD2 as D (5 bases). The germline V gene encodes CDR1 LGHNA and CDR2 YSLEER. CDR3 size: 15 residues. V lost 4 bases, J lost 5 bases, and 15 bases lay in between. The chain's CDR3 is CASSPRLAGNNEQFF. CDR3 sequence (DNA): TGCGCCAGCAGCCCCCGATTGGCGGGCAACAATGAGCAGTTCTTC.